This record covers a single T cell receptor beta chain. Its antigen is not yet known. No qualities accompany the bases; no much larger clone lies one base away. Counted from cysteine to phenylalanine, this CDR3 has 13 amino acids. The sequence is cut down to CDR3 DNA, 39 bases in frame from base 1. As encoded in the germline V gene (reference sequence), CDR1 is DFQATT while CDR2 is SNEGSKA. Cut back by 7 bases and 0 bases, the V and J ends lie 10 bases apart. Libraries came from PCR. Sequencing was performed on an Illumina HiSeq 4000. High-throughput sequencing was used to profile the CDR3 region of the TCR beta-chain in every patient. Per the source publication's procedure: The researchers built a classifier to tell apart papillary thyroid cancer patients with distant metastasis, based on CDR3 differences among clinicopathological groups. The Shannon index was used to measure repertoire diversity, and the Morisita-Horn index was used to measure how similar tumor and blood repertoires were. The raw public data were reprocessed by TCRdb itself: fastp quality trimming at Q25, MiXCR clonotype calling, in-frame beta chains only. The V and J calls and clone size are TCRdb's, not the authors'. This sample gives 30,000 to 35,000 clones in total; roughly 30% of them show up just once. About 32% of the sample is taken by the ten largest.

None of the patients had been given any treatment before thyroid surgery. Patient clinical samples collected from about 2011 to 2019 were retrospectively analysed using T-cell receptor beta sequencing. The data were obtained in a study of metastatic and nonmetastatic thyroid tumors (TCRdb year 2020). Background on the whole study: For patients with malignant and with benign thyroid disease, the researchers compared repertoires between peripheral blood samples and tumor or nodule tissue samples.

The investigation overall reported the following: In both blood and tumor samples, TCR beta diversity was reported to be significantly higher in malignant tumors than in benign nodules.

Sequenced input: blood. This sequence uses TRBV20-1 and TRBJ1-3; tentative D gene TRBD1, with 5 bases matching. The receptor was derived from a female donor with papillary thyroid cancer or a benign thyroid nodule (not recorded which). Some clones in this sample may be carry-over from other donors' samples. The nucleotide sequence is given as TGCAGTGTTCAACAGGACTCTGGAAACACCATATATTTT. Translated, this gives CSVQQDSGNTIYF.